Below, 27 T cell receptor beta chains from the same sample are listed, as sequenced in a study of T cells in Graves' hyperthyroidism and ophthalmopathy. Regions amplified from RNA transcripts were the TCR beta CDR3 regions. The HTBI primer set was used in a first-round RT-PCR of the TCR CDR3. TCRdb used MiXCR to reprocess the multiplex PCR reads, holding one entry per CDR3 protein. The sample includes about 640,000 distinct CDR3 sequences, around 20% of them seen just once. The sample was blood. Source of these receptors: a man aged 25 to 45 with Graves' ophthalmopathy.

This clonotype was seen a few times. This sequence joins TRBV30 and TRBJ2-3; the match to TRBD2 covers 9 bases. The CDR3 consists of 17 residues. CDR1 is GTSNPN, CDR2 SVGIG, per germline (reference sequence). The ends lost 3 bases at V and 1 base at J; junction bases unmatched: 11. For the CDR3, the DNA is TGTGCCTGGAGCAAATCCCTGACTAGCGGACGCACAGATACGCAGTATTTT. Translating it yields CAWSKSLTSGRTDTQYF.

This clonotype was seen many times. The chain carries TRBV7-2 and TRBJ1-3, with D maybe TRBD1 (5 bases). Germline V CDR1 and CDR2: SGHTA, FQGNSA. The CDR3 consists of 16 residues. V was pared by 5 bases and J by 2 bases, with 16 bases between. CDR3 protein: CASSVQPGSTGNTIYF. In DNA form, the CDR3 reads TGTGCCAGCAGCGTACAGCCAGGGTCGACTGGAAACACCATATATTTT.

The rearrangement links TRBV20-1 to TRBJ2-7, with D perhaps given as TRBD1 or TRBD2 (5 bases each). The CDR3 is made up of 13 amino acids. Looked up from germline, CDR1 is DFQATT and CDR2 is SNEGSKA (reference sequence). Trimming removed 0 bases at V and 6 bases at J, with 12 bases between. Here the CDR3 DNA reads TGCAGTGCTAGAGATGTGTCGAGGGGCGAGCAGTACTTC. Protein sequence: CSARDVSRGEQYF.

V gene TRBV28 combines with J gene TRBJ2-2, with D possibly TRBD1 on 5 matching bases. The ends were cut back, 7 bases at V and 1 base at J, with 10 bases in the middle. Germline CDR1 is MDHEN and CDR2 is SYDVKM. The CDR3 length is 14 residues. CDR3 residues: CASTRAGNTGELFF. In DNA, the CDR3 is TGTGCCAGCACCAGGGCAGGGAACACCGGGGAGCTGTTTTTT.

This clonotype was counted many times. An end of the junction does not agree with germline; a read error may underlie this. V usage is TRBV12-3 or TRBV12-4 and J usage is TRBJ1-1; D unresolved. This CDR3 region has 19 residues. CDR3 protein: CASSFLVSSWEPMNAEAFF. CDR3 sequence (DNA): TGTGCCAGCAGTTTTCTGGTGTCGTCTTGGGAACCGATGAACGCTGAAGCTTTCTTT.

This chain connects TRBV18 to TRBJ2-5, with 11 nucleotides matching TRBD2. The CDR3 extends over 16 amino acids. The J segment lost 3 bases and the V segment lost 3 bases, leaving 6 bases of the junction unmatched. CDR1 and CDR2 (germline): KGHSH, LQKENI. As DNA, the CDR3 is TGTGCCAGCTCACCGTTGACTAGCGGGAAGAAAGAGACCCAGTACTTC. As protein: CASSPLTSGKKETQYF. Drawing the rest from reference TRBV18 and TRBJ2-5, the complete variable domain is NAGVMQNPRHLVRRRGQEARLRCSPMKGHSHVYWYRQLPEEGLKFMVYLQKENIIDESGMPKERFSAEFPKEGPSILRIQQVVRGDSAAYFCASSPLTSGKKETQYFGPGTRLLVL.

This rearrangement joins TRBV27 to TRBJ2-1; D unclear. CDR3 length equals 13 residues. The V gene's germline CDR1 is MNHEY and CDR2 SMNVEV (reference sequence). V lost 10 bases and J lost 4, with 14 bases in between. The CDR3 region is CATVGGSYNEQFF. The CDR3, as DNA: TGTGCCACCGTGGGTGGGTCTTACAATGAGCAGTTCTTC.

This clonotype was observed at least ten times. J is TRBJ1-2 and V is TRBV7-2; D unclear. Trimming shortened V by 1 base and J by 4 bases, and 13 bases separated the two germline ends. This CDR3 comprises 15 residues. Germline CDR1 reads SGHTA; CDR2 reads FQGNSA. The CDR3 is CASSLDPSPRYGYTF. The CDR3, as DNA: TGTGCCAGCAGCTTAGACCCTTCACCCCGCTATGGCTACACCTTC.

This clonotype was counted between two and nine times. The V gene is TRBV9, the J gene TRBJ2-3, with TRBD2 matching 7 bases. Germline values: CDR1 SGDLS, CDR2 YYNGEE. Trimming at V came to 0 bases and at J to 6 bases, leaving 13 bases not matched to a gene. The CDR3 extends over 17 amino acids. DNA of the CDR3: TGTGCCAGCAGCGTAGATGTTGCGGGAGCAGTGCGGGATACGCAGTATTTT. It translates to CASSVDVAGAVRDTQYF.

V usage is TRBV20-1 and J usage is TRBJ2-7, with TRBD2 matching over 8 bases. V trimming: 0 bases; J trimming: 3 bases; junction bases outside the gene matches: 7. Per the germline V gene, CDR1 is DFQATT and CDR2 is SNEGSKA (reference sequence). There are 15 residues in the CDR3. This chain's CDR3 is CSARDVGLGLYEQYF. Written as DNA, the CDR3 is TGCAGTGCTAGAGATGTGGGACTAGGACTCTACGAGCAGTACTTC.

This clonotype has ten or more counts. The chain joins TRBV28 to TRBJ2-2; 7 nucleotides align to TRBD2. Germline V gene lookup returns CDR1 MDHEN and CDR2 SYDVKM. Trimming removed 1 base from V and 4 bases from J; junction bases left unmatched: 6. There are 16 residues in the CDR3. The CDR3 here is CASSLSPAGVTGELFF. The CDR3 DNA reads as TGTGCCAGCAGTTTATCTCCCGCGGGAGTCACCGGGGAGCTGTTTTTT.

This clonotype has a count of ten or more. The genes are TRBV28 and TRBJ1-2, with 7 bases that match TRBD1. V shed 5 bases, J shed 4 bases, and the junction held 7 bases outside the gene matches. From germline, CDR1 is MDHEN and CDR2 SYDVKM. CDR3 length equals 14 residues. The CDR3 bases are TGTGCCAGCAGTACAACGGGACAGCTCTATGGCTACACCTTC. Translating gives CASSTTGQLYGYTF.

This clonotype was observed at least ten times. This rearrangement joins TRBV20-1 to TRBJ2-7, with 11 nucleotides matching TRBD2. Trimming took 5 bases from V and 7 from J; bases not matched to a gene: 7. Per the germline V gene, CDR1 is DFQATT and CDR2 is SNEGSKA (reference sequence). The CDR3 has 13 amino acids. In DNA form, the CDR3 reads TGCAGTGCTTTTAGCGGGAGGGCCGGGGAGCAGTACTTC. Translated: CSAFSGRAGEQYF.

This clonotype was seen many times. The CDR3 DNA is TGCAGTGCTAGGCCTGCGGGGGTCACTGAAGCTTTCTTT. It encodes CSARPAGVTEAFF. V is TRBV20-1 and J is TRBJ1-1; possibly TRBD1 for D (5 bases). V was pared by 3 bases and J by 4 bases, with 12 bases between. CDR3 length: 13 amino acids. Per germline, CDR1 DFQATT and CDR2 SNEGSKA (reference sequence).

The chain links TRBV7-4 to TRBJ1-5; no reliable D call. This CDR3 has 11 amino acids. Trimming took off 5 bases at V and 9 bases at J, with 8 bases between the two ends. Germline V gene sequence: CDR1 SGHVT, CDR2 SQSDAQ. CDR3: CASSHVRPQHF. The DNA of the CDR3 is TGTGCCAGCAGCCACGTACGGCCCCAGCATTTT. Complete variable domain (other parts from reference TRBV7-4 and TRBJ1-5): GAGVSQSPRYKVAKRGRDVALRCDSISGHVTLYWYRQTLGQGSEVLTYSQSDAQRDKSGRPSGRFSAERPERSVSTLKIQRTEQGDSAVYLCASSHVRPQHFGDGTRLSIL.

The rearrangement uses TRBV10-2 and TRBJ2-7; 8 bases match TRBD2. This CDR3 region has 13 residues. CDR1 and CDR2 (germline): WSHSY, SAAADI. V shed 5 bases and J 7 bases; nucleotides not matched to a gene: 7. The CDR3 region has the DNA TGCGCCAGCAGTCGAAGCGGGGGTCTGGAGCAGTACTTC. Protein: CASSRSGGLEQYF.

This clonotype has a count of ten or more. The chain joins TRBV6-2 or TRBV6-3 to TRBJ2-3; 10 nucleotides match TRBD2. The V segment lost 6 bases and the J segment 5 bases; nucleotides outside the gene matches: 17. Looked up from germline, CDR1 is MNHEY and CDR2 is SVGEGT. The CDR3 extends over 18 amino acids. CDR3 in DNA: TGTGCCAGCAGAAATCCCCCCGTGAGCGGGAGGGCCCAAGATACGCAGTATTTT. Its protein product is CASRNPPVSGRAQDTQYF.

This clonotype was detected a few times. The chain combines TRBV7-9 with TRBJ2-1; D call uncertain. In germline, CDR1 is SEHNR, CDR2 FQNEAQ (reference sequence). The CDR3 contains 15 residues. The V gene lost 5 bases and the J gene lost 2 bases, with 13 bases spanning the gap. In DNA form, the CDR3 reads TGTGCCAGCAGCCCTCCCAGGAACCCCTACAATGAGCAGTTCTTC. Amino acid sequence: CASSPPRNPYNEQFF.

Details on this clonotype: The junction does not match germline at one end; this may be a read error. The chain joins TRBV28 to TRBJ1-5; possibly TRBD1 for D (5 bases). Per germline, CDR1 MDHEN and CDR2 SYDVKM. The CDR3 covers 13 residues. The CDR3 bases are TGTGCCATCAGTCCGGGACCCAATTGGCCCCAGCATTTT. Protein: CAISPGPNWPQHF.

This clonotype was seen a handful of times. V usage is TRBV29-1 and J usage is TRBJ1-2; possible D gene TRBD1, 6 bases. V lost 5 bases, J lost 4 bases, and 14 bases lay in between. Germline assignment: CDR1 SQVTM and CDR2 ANQGSEA. The CDR3 loop spans 13 amino acids. This chain's CDR3 is CSVPSGGPYGYTF. The CDR3 DNA reads as TGCAGCGTTCCCTCCGGGGGGCCCTATGGCTACACCTTC.

In its sample, this clonotype was seen many times. The rearrangement joins TRBV7-3 to TRBJ2-3; 10 bases agree with TRBD2. This CDR3 comprises 17 residues. Germline trimming cut 2 bases from V and 2 bases from J; bases unmatched to any gene: 7. Germline V gene data show CDR1 as SGHTA and CDR2 as FQGTGA. CDR3 in DNA: TGTGCCAGCAGCTTAGGACCGGGACTAGCGTTCACAGATACGCAGTATTTT. Translation gives CASSLGPGLAFTDTQYF.

This chain links TRBV2 with TRBJ2-7, with TRBD2 matching 8 bases. The CDR3 covers 15 residues. CDR1 and CDR2 from the germline V gene are SNHLY and FYNNEI. The trim removed 3 bases at V and 0 bases at J, leaving 4 bases unmatched. For the CDR3, the DNA is TGTGCCAGCAGTGACCGGCGGGAGGTCTCCTACGAGCAGTACTTC. Translation gives CASSDRREVSYEQYF.

This clonotype has ten or more counts. The chain carries TRBV5-1 and TRBJ2-3, with 7 bases matching TRBD1. After removal of 4 bases from V and 2 bases from J, the junction contained 4 bases not matched to a gene. This CDR3 spans 14 amino acids. Germline CDR1 reads SGHRS; CDR2 reads YFSETQ. The CDR3 reads CASSPGQDTDTQYF. The CDR3 coding sequence is TGCGCCAGCAGCCCTGGACAGGACACAGATACGCAGTATTTT.

The chain is built from TRBV7-6 and TRBJ2-1; weak D call: TRBD1 (5 bases). The V gene's germline CDR1 is SGHVS and CDR2 FNYEAQ. The CDR3 length is 15 residues. The V end was cut by 5 bases, the J end by 9 bases, with 20 bases between. CDR3 nucleotides: TGTGCCAGCAGCCCTTCCTGGGGCGGCCACTCTGAGCAGTTCTTC. This codes for CASSPSWGGHSEQFF.

The V call is TRBV5-6, the J call TRBJ2-4, with D unresolved. Germline CDR1 SGHDT, CDR2 YYEEEE. The CDR3 has 17 amino acids. V was shortened by 4 bases and J by 0 bases, with 17 bases between the two germline ends. CDR3 nucleotide sequence: TGTGCCAGCAGCCCGGGTCCCGTAAACCTAGCCAAAAACATTCAGTACTTC. Protein product: CASSPGPVNLAKNIQYF.

The V call is TRBV27, the J call TRBJ2-7; a possible D gene is TRBD2 (6 bases). The V gene's germline CDR1 is MNHEY and CDR2 SMNVEV (reference sequence). This CDR3 is 13 amino acids long. With 6 bases removed from V and 2 bases from J, the gap between germline ends came to 11 bases. CDR3 in amino acids: CASSAGLTYEQYF. CDR3 DNA: TGTGCCAGCAGCGCGGGACTCACCTACGAGCAGTACTTC.

The gene calls are TRBV20-1 and TRBJ2-2; 14 positions agree with TRBD2. The CDR3 spans 16 residues. Germline lookup yields CDR1 DFQATT and CDR2 SNEGSKA (reference sequence). V lost 0 bases and J lost 5; bases outside the gene matches: 2. The CDR3 loop is CSARDGTSGSTGELFF. CDR3 sequence (DNA): TGCAGTGCTAGAGATGGGACTAGCGGGAGTACCGGGGAGCTGTTTTTT.